These 28 T cell receptor beta chains were all obtained from the same sample, sequenced in a study of beta chain features in type 1 diabetes. Study-wide results and limits: Shorter TCRB CDR3s, moderately but significantly so, marked every one of the four CD4+ subsets in Type 1 diabetes patients.

These receptors are not linked to any known antigen. The authors reverse transcribed all of the isolated RNA, so sequencing captured expressed TCRB transcripts. TCRdb's table, derived via immunoSEQ multiplex PCR, lists solely in-frame clones and lacks some. The sample gives roughly 260,000 clones, just over 20% of which show up once; 0.028% is in the top ten. Sequencing was done on a sample of naive CD4+ T cells from blood. These receptors originate from a woman in her thirties or forties with type 1 diabetes.

The CDR3 DNA reads TGTGCCAGCAGCTCCGGGGGTGGGGAGGGCTACGAGCAGTACTTC. Translating gives CASSSGGGEGYEQYF. This rearrangement joins TRBV7-2 to TRBJ2-7, with 7 bases matching TRBD2. V lost 4 bases to trimming and J lost 3 bases; unmatched junction nucleotides: 9. The CDR3 length is 15 residues. Germline loops: CDR1 SGHTA, CDR2 FQGNSA. The full variable domain, its missing parts supplied by reference TRBV7-2 and TRBJ2-7, is GAGVSQSPSNKVTEKGKDVELRCDPISGHTALYWYRQSLGQGLEFLIYFQGNSAPDKSGLPSDRFSAERTGGSVSTLTIQRTQQEDSAVYLCASSSGGGEGYEQYFGPGTRLTVT.

This clone showed up just a few times. The rearrangement uses TRBV5-1 and TRBJ1-4; D is ambiguous. The CDR3 length is 16 residues. The germline V gene has CDR1 SGHRS and CDR2 YFSETQ. Trimming took off 2 bases at V and 0 bases at J, with 11 bases between the two ends. CDR3 amino acids: CASSLGRGATNEKLFF. CDR3 coding DNA: TGCGCCAGCAGCTTAGGACGCGGGGCAACTAATGAAAAACTGTTTTTT.

This clone was seen more than once but under ten times. The chain employs TRBV4-3 and TRBJ2-7; D perhaps matches TRBD1 (5 bases). The CDR3 has 15 amino acids. Germline values: CDR1 LGHNA, CDR2 YSLEER. The germline V and J ends were trimmed by 1 base and 0 bases, with 10 bases remaining between them. Here the CDR3 DNA reads TGCGCCAGCAGCCAAGCGTACAGGAGCTCCTACGAGCAGTACTTC. This encodes CASSQAYRSSYEQYF.

This clone was observed a few times. The chain couples TRBV7-9 to TRBJ2-7; a weak D match, TRBD2 (6 bases). The V end lost 2 bases, the J end lost 2 bases, and 7 bases lay between the germline ends. This CDR3 has 13 amino acids. Germline-derived CDR1 and CDR2 are SEHNR and FQNEAQ (reference sequence). The CDR3 loop is CASSLTGAYEQYF. The DNA of the CDR3 is TGTGCCAGCAGCTTAACGGGGGCCTACGAGCAGTACTTC.

A few counts support this clone. This chain uses TRBV4-2 with TRBJ2-3; 7 nucleotides align to TRBD2. Germline V gene sequence: CDR1 LGHNA, CDR2 YNFKEQ. The CDR3 consists of 16 residues. Trimming took 0 bases from V and 0 from J; bases not matched to a gene: 3. CDR3 coding DNA: TGTGCCAGCAGCCAAGAGGGGGGAGGGAGCACAGATACGCAGTATTTT. This sequence encodes CASSQEGGGSTDTQYF.

The V and J genes are TRBV19 and TRBJ1-2, with a weak D call TRBD1 (5 bases). Looked up from germline, CDR1 is LNHDA and CDR2 is SQIVND (reference sequence). The CDR3 totals 11 residues. The germline V and J ends were trimmed by 11 bases and 8 bases, with 15 bases remaining between them. The CDR3 reads CASRDSGGYTF. CDR3 nucleotide sequence: TGTGCCTCCCGGGACTCCGGCGGCTACACCTTC.

This sequence joins TRBV7-2 and TRBJ1-5, with 9 bases fitting TRBD1. Germline loops: CDR1 SGHTA, CDR2 FQGNSA. The junction had 12 bases not matched to a gene; V was cut back by 5 bases and J by 4 bases. This CDR3 is 17 amino acids long. In DNA, the CDR3 is TGTGCCAGCAGCCCCCGGCGGACAGGGGCCTTGAATCAGCCCCAGCATTTT. Protein product: CASSPRRTGALNQPQHF.

The chain carries TRBV5-1 and TRBJ2-1, with a possible D match to TRBD1 (5 bases). Germline CDR1 and CDR2: SGHRS and YFSETQ. V lost 0 bases, J lost 2 bases, and 9 bases lay in between. The CDR3 length is 15 residues. As DNA, the CDR3 is TGCGCCAGCAGCTTGGAAGGGGCGGCCTACAATGAGCAGTTCTTC. This sequence encodes CASSLEGAAYNEQFF.

The chain couples TRBV15 to TRBJ2-5, with D possibly TRBD1 on 6 matching bases. The CDR3 extends over 14 amino acids. Germline V gene sequence: CDR1 LNHNV, CDR2 YYDKDF (reference sequence). V lost 0 bases and J 5 bases, leaving 10 bases between the germline ends. CDR3 protein: CATSRDRGSETQYF. In nucleotides, the CDR3 is TGTGCCACCAGCAGAGATAGGGGGTCTGAGACCCAGTACTTC.

The chain combines TRBV29-1 with TRBJ2-1; 8 positions match TRBD1. The germline CDR1 and CDR2 sequences are SQVTM and ANQGSEA. The V gene end was trimmed by 3 bases and the J gene end by 7 bases; junction bases not matched to a gene: 11. CDR3 length equals 15 residues. CDR3 nucleotide sequence: TGCAGCGTTGATACAGGACAGGGCGTAAAAAATGAGCAGTTCTTC. It yields the protein CSVDTGQGVKNEQFF.

The chain recombines TRBV5-5 with TRBJ2-6; 9 positions match TRBD1. Germline-derived CDR1 and CDR2 are SGHKS and YYEKEE (reference sequence). This CDR3 contains 16 residues. Germline trimming cut 4 bases from V and 4 bases from J; bases unmatched to any gene: 6. The CDR3 reads CASSRTGADGANVLTF. The CDR3 DNA reads TGTGCCAGCAGCCGGACAGGGGCTGACGGGGCCAACGTCCTGACTTTC.

This clone came up a few times. The chain is built from TRBV9 and TRBJ2-3, with 7 bases lining up with TRBD2. The germline V gene has CDR1 SGDLS and CDR2 YYNGEE. CDR3 length: 18 amino acids. The V gene end was trimmed by 4 bases and the J gene end by 3 bases; junction bases not matched to a gene: 17. As DNA, the CDR3 is TGTGCCAGCAGCCTCACCCCGGCGGGCGGGAGAGGGACAGATACGCAGTATTTT. Translated: CASSLTPAGGRGTDTQYF.

Only a few counts were recorded for this clone. The chain employs TRBV5-4 and TRBJ1-4; D is unresolved. Germline V gives CDR1 SGHNT, CDR2 YYREEE (reference sequence). Deletions cut 6 bases from V and 4 bases from J, with 19 bases between. The CDR3 is 16 amino acids. The CDR3 loop is CASTLEAPGNNEKLFF. The CDR3 DNA reads TGTGCCAGCACTCTCGAGGCCCCCGGGAATAATGAAAAACTGTTTTTT.

The chain uses TRBV30 and TRBJ2-5; TRBD1 might be the D (5 bases). Germline CDR1 reads GTSNPN; CDR2 reads SVGIG (reference sequence). The V and J ends lost 3 bases and 5 bases respectively, with 10 bases between them. This CDR3 spans 12 amino acids. CDR3 region: CAWSDGAETQYF. CDR3 bases: TGTGCCTGGAGCGATGGGGCTGAGACCCAGTACTTC.

The CDR3 bases are TGTGCCAGCAGCCATGGACTAGCGGAAGAGACCCAGTACTTC. It codes for CASSHGLAEETQYF. The rearrangement joins TRBV9 to TRBJ2-5; 10 nucleotides agree with TRBD2. The ends lost 4 bases at V and 3 bases at J; junction bases unmatched: 3. The CDR3 spans 14 residues. Germline V gives CDR1 SGDLS, CDR2 YYNGEE.

This clone appeared a few times. The V call is TRBV30, the J call TRBJ1-3, with D maybe TRBD1 (6 bases). Germline assignment: CDR1 GTSNPN and CDR2 SVGIG (reference sequence). The CDR3 loop spans 13 amino acids. V lost 4 bases and J lost 10, with 17 bases in between. For the CDR3, the DNA is TGTGCCTGGAACAGGGCCGGACTCCGAACCATATATTTT. Protein product: CAWNRAGLRTIYF.

The rearrangement joins TRBV5-4 to TRBJ2-5; 8 bases match TRBD1. The junction had 2 bases not matched to a gene; V was cut back by 0 bases and J by 4 bases. CDR1 SGHNT and CDR2 YYREEE come from the germline V gene (reference sequence). The CDR3 extends over 14 amino acids. The CDR3 region is CASSLGTGLETQYF. CDR3 nucleotide sequence: TGTGCCAGCAGCTTGGGGACAGGGCTAGAGACCCAGTACTTC.

This clone was observed a handful of times. The rearrangement joins TRBV15 to TRBJ2-1, with TRBD2 matching 8 bases. The ends lost 0 bases at V and 9 bases at J; junction bases unmatched: 10. This CDR3 comprises 16 residues. The germline V gene has CDR1 LNHNV and CDR2 YYDKDF (reference sequence). The DNA for the CDR3 is TGTGCCACCAGCAGAGAAGGGACTAGTGTTGGGGGTGAGCAGTTCTTC. Its translation is CATSREGTSVGGEQFF.

The chain employs TRBV7-9 and TRBJ1-5; possibly TRBD1 for D (5 bases). The ends were cut back, 3 bases at V and 4 bases at J, with 16 bases in the middle. This CDR3 comprises 16 residues. Germline V gives CDR1 SEHNR, CDR2 FQNEAQ (reference sequence). CDR3: CASSLAGGGLNQPQHF. The CDR3, as DNA: TGTGCCAGCAGCTTGGCCGGGGGAGGCCTTAATCAGCCCCAGCATTTT.

The chain uses TRBV12-5 and TRBJ2-1; TRBD2 matches at 12 bases. CDR3 length equals 15 residues. Germline trimming cut 5 bases from V and 9 bases from J; bases unmatched to any gene: 8. Germline lookup yields CDR1 LGHNT and CDR2 FRNRAP. The CDR3 bases are TGTGCTAGTGGTACCCGACTAGCGGGGGAGGGTGAGCAGTTCTTC. Protein: CASGTRLAGEGEQFF.

The V gene is TRBV7-2, the J gene TRBJ1-1; D is ambiguous. The CDR3 has 14 amino acids. Germline V gene lookup returns CDR1 SGHTA and CDR2 FQGNSA. Trimming pared 5 bases from V and 1 base from J, leaving 11 bases between. The CDR3 nucleotides read TGTGCCAGCAGCCCTCCACAAGAGAACACTGAAGCTTTCTTT. It encodes CASSPPQENTEAFF. Full variable domain (missing parts from reference TRBV7-2 and TRBJ1-1): GAGVSQSPSNKVTEKGKDVELRCDPISGHTALYWYRQSLGQGLEFLIYFQGNSAPDKSGLPSDRFSAERTGGSVSTLTIQRTQQEDSAVYLCASSPPQENTEAFFGQGTRLTVV.

This clone came up a few times. This chain uses TRBV11-2 with TRBJ2-3; 10 bases are shared with TRBD2. The V gene end was trimmed by 10 bases and the J gene end by 2 bases; junction bases not matched to a gene: 15. Germline V gene sequence: CDR1 SGHAT, CDR2 FQNNGV. The CDR3 has 17 amino acids. The CDR3 loop is CAISMVSGGPFTDTQYF. DNA for the CDR3: TGTGCCATAAGTATGGTTAGCGGGGGGCCGTTCACAGATACGCAGTATTTT.

The chain has TRBV5-1 and TRBJ2-2, with TRBD2 identical over 7 bases. Germline V gene data show CDR1 as SGHRS and CDR2 as YFSETQ. V shed 2 bases and J 4 bases; nucleotides not matched to a gene: 5. The CDR3 has 15 residues. CDR3 sequence: CASSFAGESTGELFF. CDR3 nucleotide sequence: TGCGCCAGCAGCTTTGCGGGGGAGAGCACCGGGGAGCTGTTTTTT.

The V and J genes are TRBV30 and TRBJ1-3; D call uncertain. CDR1 is GTSNPN and CDR2 is SVGIG in the germline V gene (reference sequence). The CDR3 length is 13 residues. Between the trimmed V and J ends, which lost 1 base and 4 bases, there was a span of 8 bases. CDR3 bases: TGTGCCTGGAGTGCGGGTCCAGGAAACACCATATATTTT. Translated, it gives CAWSAGPGNTIYF.

This clone was counted a few times. The V gene is TRBV5-6, the J gene TRBJ2-3, with D maybe TRBD1 (5 bases). This CDR3 region has 16 residues. Germline CDR1 and CDR2: SGHDT and YYEEEE. Trimming left V 0 bases short and J 2 bases short, with 13 bases between. CDR3 coding DNA: TGTGCCAGCAGCTTGGTGTCAGGGTGGGACACAGATACGCAGTATTTT. Protein: CASSLVSGWDTDTQYF.

This sequence joins TRBV5-1 and TRBJ1-4; 7 bases map to TRBD1. Germline assignment: CDR1 SGHRS and CDR2 YFSETQ. The J segment lost 3 bases and the V segment lost 0 bases, leaving 5 bases of the junction unmatched. This CDR3 contains 16 residues. CDR3 sequence: CASSLEGGGSNEKLFF. CDR3 in DNA: TGCGCCAGCAGCTTGGAAGGGGGCGGATCTAATGAAAAACTGTTTTTT.

The J gene is TRBJ2-7, the V gene TRBV9; weak D call: TRBD1 (6 bases). Germline CDR1 and CDR2: SGDLS and YYNGEE. This CDR3 contains 15 residues. V lost 4 bases and J 3 bases, leaving 17 bases between the germline ends. In nucleotides, the CDR3 is TGTGCCAGCAGCCCAAGCCTTGACAGGCACTACGAGCAGTACTTC. Translated, it gives CASSPSLDRHYEQYF.

The genes are TRBV28 and TRBJ1-1; D gene unclear. The germline V gene encodes CDR1 MDHEN and CDR2 SYDVKM. The ends were cut back, 5 bases at V and 7 bases at J, with 8 bases in the middle. CDR3 size: 11 residues. CDR3 in DNA: TGTGCCAGCAGTCTAGAGGGTGAAGCTTTCTTT. As protein: CASSLEGEAFF.